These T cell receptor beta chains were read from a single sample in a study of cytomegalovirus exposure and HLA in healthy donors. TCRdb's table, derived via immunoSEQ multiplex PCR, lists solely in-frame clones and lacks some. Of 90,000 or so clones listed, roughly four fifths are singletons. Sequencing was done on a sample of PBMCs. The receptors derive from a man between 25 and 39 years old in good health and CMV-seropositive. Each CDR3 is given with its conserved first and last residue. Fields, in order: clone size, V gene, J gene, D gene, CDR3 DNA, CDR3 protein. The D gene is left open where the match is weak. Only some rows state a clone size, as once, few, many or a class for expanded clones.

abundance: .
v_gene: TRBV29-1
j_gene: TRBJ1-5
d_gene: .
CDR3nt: TGCAGCGTTGATATGACGGGAAGCAACCAGCCCCAGCATTTT
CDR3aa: CSVDMTGSNQPQHF

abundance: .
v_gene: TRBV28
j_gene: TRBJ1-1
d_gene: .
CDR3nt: TGTGCCAGCAGTTTACAGGGCCGCACTGAAGCTTTCTTT
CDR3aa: CASSLQGRTEAFF

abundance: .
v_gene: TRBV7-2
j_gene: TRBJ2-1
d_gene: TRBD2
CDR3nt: TGTGCCAGCAGCTACCGGACTAGCGGGCGAAGCTCCTACAATGAGCAGTTCTTC
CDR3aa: CASSYRTSGRSSYNEQFF

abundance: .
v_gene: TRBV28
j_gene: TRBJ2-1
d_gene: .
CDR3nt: TGTGCCAGCACCGCTATCGATGAGCAGTTCTTC
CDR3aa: CASTAIDEQFF

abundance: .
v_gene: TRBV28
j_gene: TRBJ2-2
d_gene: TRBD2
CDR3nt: TGTGCCAGCAGTTTCGGGCTAGCGGGAGATGAGGTGAACACCGGGGAGCTGTTTTTT
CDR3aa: CASSFGLAGDEVNTGELFF

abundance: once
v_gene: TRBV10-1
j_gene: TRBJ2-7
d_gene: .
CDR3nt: TGCGCCAGCAGTGAAGGAGTACGCTACGAGCAGTACTTC
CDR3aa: CASSEGVRYEQYF

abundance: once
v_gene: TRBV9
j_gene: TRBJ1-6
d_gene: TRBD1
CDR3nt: TGTGCCAGCAGCGTCGGACAGGACGGAAATTCACCCCTCCACTTT
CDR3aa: CASSVGQDGNSPLHF

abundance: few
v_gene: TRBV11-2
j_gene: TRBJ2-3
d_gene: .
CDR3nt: TGTGCCAGCAGCTTTCAAAATAGCGGATTCACAGATACGCAGTATTTT
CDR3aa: CASSFQNSGFTDTQYF

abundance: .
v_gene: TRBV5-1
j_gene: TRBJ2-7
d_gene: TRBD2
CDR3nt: TGCGCCAGCAGCGAGGGACTAGCGGGAGGGGTGGGATACGAGCAGTACTTC
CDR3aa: CASSEGLAGGVGYEQYF

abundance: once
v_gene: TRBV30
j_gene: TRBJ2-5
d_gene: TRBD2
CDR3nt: TGTGCCTGGAGTGTACTTTCTAGCGGGCCTATGAAGACCCAGTACTTC
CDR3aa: CAWSVLSSGPMKTQYF

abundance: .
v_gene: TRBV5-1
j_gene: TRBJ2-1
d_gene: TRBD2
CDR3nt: TGCGCCAGCAGCCTTAGCGGGTCCGCGGGAGGTTCCTACAATGAGCAGTTCTTC
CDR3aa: CASSLSGSAGGSYNEQFF

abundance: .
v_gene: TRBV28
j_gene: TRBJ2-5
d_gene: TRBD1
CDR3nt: TGTGCCAGCAGTTTGCCGGGACAGGGCAGGGAGCAGTACTTC
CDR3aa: CASSLPGQGREQYF

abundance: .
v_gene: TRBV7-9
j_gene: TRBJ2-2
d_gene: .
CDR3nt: TGTGCCAGCAGCTTAAGCGGGGAGCTGTTTTTT
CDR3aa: CASSLSGELFF

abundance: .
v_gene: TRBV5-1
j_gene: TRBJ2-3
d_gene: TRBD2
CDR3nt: TGCGCCAGCAGCTCTGTCGGACTAGCGGGAGATGAGGGGAAGCCAGATACGCAGTATTTT
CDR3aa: CASSSVGLAGDEGKPDTQYF

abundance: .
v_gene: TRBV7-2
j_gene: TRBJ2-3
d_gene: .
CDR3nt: TGTGCCAGCAGCCCGATGACAGTGGGTACGCAGTATTTT
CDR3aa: CASSPMTVGTQYF

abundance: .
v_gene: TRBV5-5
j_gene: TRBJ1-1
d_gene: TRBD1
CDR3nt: TGTGCCAGCAGCTTGGAGGGGACAGCGAACACTGAAGCTTTCTTT
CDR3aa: CASSLEGTANTEAFF

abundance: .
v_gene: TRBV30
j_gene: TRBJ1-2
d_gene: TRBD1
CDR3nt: TGTGCCTGGAGTAGGTCAGGGGGCCCCTATGGCTACACCTTC
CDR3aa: CAWSRSGGPYGYTF

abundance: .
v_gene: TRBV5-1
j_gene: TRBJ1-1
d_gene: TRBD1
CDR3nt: TGCGCCAGCAGCTTGGAGGGGGCCTTGAACACTGAAGCTTTCTTT
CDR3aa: CASSLEGALNTEAFF

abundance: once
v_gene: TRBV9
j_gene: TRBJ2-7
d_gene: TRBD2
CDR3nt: TGTGCCAGCAGCCCGGGACTAGCTGGGAACGAGCAGTACTTC
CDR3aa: CASSPGLAGNEQYF

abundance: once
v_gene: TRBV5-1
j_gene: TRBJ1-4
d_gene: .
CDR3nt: TGCGCCAGCAGCACCCAACAGGACGCAACTAATGAAAAACTGTTTTTT
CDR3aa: CASSTQQDATNEKLFF

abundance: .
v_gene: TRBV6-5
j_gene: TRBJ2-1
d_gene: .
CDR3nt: TGTGCCAGCAGTTACGGGGTGGGAGGCCCTTACAATGAGCAGTTCTTC
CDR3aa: CASSYGVGGPYNEQFF

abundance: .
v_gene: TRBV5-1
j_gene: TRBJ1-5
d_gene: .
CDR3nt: TGCGCCAGCAGCCCATACCCGGGTTCAGGGAACAATCAGCCCCAGCATTTT
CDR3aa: CASSPYPGSGNNQPQHF

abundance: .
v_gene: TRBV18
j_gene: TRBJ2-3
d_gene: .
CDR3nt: TGTGCCAGCTCACCCCCCCGGGGCACAGATACGCAGTATTTT
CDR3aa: CASSPPRGTDTQYF

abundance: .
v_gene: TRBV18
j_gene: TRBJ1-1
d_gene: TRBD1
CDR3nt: TGTGCCAGCTCGGGGGGACAGCTGAACACTGAAGCTTTCTTT
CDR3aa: CASSGGQLNTEAFF

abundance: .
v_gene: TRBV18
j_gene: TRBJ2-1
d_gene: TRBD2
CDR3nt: TGTGCCAGCTCTCGCTTTAGCGGGAGTACCTACAATGAGCAGTTCTTC
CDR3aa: CASSRFSGSTYNEQFF

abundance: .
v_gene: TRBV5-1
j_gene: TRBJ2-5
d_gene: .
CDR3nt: TGCGCCAGCAGCAGAGGACAACAAGAGACCCAGTACTTC
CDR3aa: CASSRGQQETQYF

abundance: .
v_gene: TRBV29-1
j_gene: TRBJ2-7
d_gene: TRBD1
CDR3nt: TGCAGCGTGAGGACAGGACAGTACGAGCAGTACTTC
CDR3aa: CSVRTGQYEQYF

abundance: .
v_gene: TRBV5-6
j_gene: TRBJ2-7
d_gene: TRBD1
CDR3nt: TGTGCCAGCAGCACGGGACAGGGGCGGTACGAGCAGTACTTC
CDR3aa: CASSTGQGRYEQYF

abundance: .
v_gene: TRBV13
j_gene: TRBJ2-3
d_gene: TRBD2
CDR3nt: TGTGCCAGCAGCTTAGGCCTGGATGGGAGGGCGACGCAGTATTTT
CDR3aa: CASSLGLDGRATQYF

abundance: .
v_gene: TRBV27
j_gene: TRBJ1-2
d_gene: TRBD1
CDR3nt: TGTGCCAGCAGTCTCCAGGGACAGAATAACTATGGCTACACCTTC
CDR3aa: CASSLQGQNNYGYTF

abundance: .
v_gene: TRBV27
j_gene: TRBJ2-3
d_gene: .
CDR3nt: TGTGCCAGCAGTTCCCTCGGTATTAACTCAGATACGCAGTATTTT
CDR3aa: CASSSLGINSDTQYF

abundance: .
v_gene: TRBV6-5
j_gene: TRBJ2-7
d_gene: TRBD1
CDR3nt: TGTGCCAGCACCAACGACAGGGGGCGTCGTGAGCAGTACTTC
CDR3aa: CASTNDRGRREQYF

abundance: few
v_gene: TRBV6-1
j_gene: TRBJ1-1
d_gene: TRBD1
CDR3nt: TGTGCCAGTTATGTGGACAGGGAAGTCACTGAAGCTTTCTTT
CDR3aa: CASYVDREVTEAFF

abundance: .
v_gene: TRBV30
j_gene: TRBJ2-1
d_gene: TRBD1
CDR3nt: TGTGCCTGGAGCACGGACAGGGGTTTCTACAATGAGCAGTTCTTC
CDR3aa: CAWSTDRGFYNEQFF

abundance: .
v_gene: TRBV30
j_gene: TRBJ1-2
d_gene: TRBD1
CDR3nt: TGTGCCTACCAAAAGGGACAGGGGAGAGAAAATGGCTACACCTTC
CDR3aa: CAYQKGQGRENGYTF

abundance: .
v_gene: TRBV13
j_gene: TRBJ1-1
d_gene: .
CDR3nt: TGTGCCAGCAGGTTCACGGAGGAAGGAGGCGGTGAAGCTTTCTTT
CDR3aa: CASRFTEEGGGEAFF

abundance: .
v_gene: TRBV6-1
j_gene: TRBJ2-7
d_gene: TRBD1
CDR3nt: TGTGCCAGCAGTGGGGACAGGGTCCCCTACGAGCAGTACTTC
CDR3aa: CASSGDRVPYEQYF

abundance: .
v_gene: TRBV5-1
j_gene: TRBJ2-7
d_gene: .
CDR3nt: TGCGCCAGCAGCTTGGAGAGGGGGTCCTACGAGCAGTACTTC
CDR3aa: CASSLERGSYEQYF

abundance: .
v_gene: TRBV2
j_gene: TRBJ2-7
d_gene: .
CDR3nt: TGTGCCAGCAGCTTGAACCCGGGACTCCGGTCCTACGAGCAGTACTTC
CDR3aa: CASSLNPGLRSYEQYF

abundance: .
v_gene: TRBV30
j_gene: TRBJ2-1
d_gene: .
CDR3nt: TGTGCCTGGAGTGTACCTAACCCGAGCTCCTACAATGAGCAGTTCTTC
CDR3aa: CAWSVPNPSSYNEQFF

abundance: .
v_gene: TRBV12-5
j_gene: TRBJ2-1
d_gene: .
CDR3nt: TGTGCTAGTCGTCGGGTAGCGTCAGATGAGCAGTTCTTC
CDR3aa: CASRRVASDEQFF

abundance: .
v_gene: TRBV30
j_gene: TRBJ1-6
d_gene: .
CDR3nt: TGTGCCTGGAGTGAACAGACGAATTCACCCCTCCACTTT
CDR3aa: CAWSEQTNSPLHF

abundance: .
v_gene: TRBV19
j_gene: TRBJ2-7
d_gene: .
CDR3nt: TGTGCCAGTAGTATAGACCGGGATTGGGAGGTCCACGAGCAGTACTTC
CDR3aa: CASSIDRDWEVHEQYF

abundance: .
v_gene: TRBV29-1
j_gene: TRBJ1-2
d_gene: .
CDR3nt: TGCAGCGTTGAGGCCAGATTTAACTATGGCTACACCTTC
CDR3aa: CSVEARFNYGYTF

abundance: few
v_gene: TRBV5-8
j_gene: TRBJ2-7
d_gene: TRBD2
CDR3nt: TGTGCCAGCAGCGGGGGGTTCTGGACTAGCGGGAACTACGAGCAGTACTTC
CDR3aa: CASSGGFWTSGNYEQYF

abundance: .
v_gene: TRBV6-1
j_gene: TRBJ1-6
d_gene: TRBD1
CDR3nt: TGTGCCAGCAGTGAAAAGAGTACAGGGGGCTATTCACCCCTCCACTTT
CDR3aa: CASSEKSTGGYSPLHF

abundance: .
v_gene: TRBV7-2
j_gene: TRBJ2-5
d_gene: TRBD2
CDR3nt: TGTGCCAGCAGCTTCGGGCGGGAGAGAGAGACCCAGTACTTC
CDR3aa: CASSFGRERETQYF

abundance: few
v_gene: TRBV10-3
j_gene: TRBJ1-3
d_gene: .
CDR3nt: TGTGCCATCAGTGGAGGACAGACCGCCTCTGGAAACACCATATATTTT
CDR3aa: CAISGGQTASGNTIYF

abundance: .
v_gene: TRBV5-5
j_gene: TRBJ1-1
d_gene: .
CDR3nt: TGTGCCAGCAGCCCCACTTTTTTGAACACTGAAGCTTTCTTT
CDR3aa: CASSPTFLNTEAFF

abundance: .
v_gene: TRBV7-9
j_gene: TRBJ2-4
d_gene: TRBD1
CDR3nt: TGTGCCAGCAGCGCCGGGACAGGGTGGGGTCAGTACTTC
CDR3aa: CASSAGTGWGQYF

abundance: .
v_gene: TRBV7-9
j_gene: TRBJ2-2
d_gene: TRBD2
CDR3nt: TGTGCCAGCAGCTCAACGACTAGCGGGAGAGGTGACACCGGGGAGCTGTTTTTT
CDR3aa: CASSSTTSGRGDTGELFF

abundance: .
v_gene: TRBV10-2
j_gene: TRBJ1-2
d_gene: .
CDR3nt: TGCGCCAGCTCGGGAATCATTAACTGTGGCTACACCTTC
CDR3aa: CASSGIINCGYTF

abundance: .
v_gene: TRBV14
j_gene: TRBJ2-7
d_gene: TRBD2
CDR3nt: TGTGCCAGCAGCTCCCGGGAGGGCCTGTACGAGCAGTACTTC
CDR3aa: CASSSREGLYEQYF

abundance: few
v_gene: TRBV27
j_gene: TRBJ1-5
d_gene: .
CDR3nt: TGTGCCAGCAGTTCGACACTAGGCAATCAGCCCCAGCATTTT
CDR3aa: CASSSTLGNQPQHF

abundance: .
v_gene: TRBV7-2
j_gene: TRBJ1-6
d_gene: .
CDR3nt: TGTGCCAGCAGCTTAGTAGCAGGGGACGTCTCTGGTTCACCCCTCCACTTT
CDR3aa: CASSLVAGDVSGSPLHF

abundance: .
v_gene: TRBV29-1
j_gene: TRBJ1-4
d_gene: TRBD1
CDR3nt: TGCAGCGTTCCGGGACAGGGAAATGAAAAACTGTTTTTT
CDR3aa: CSVPGQGNEKLFF

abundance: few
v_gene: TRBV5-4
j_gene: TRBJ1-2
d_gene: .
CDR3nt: TGTGCCAGCAGCTTGGCCGCAGACTATGGCTACACCTTC
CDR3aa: CASSLAADYGYTF

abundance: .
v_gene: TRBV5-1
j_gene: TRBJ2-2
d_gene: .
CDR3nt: TGCGCCAGCAGCTCTCCCATGGGTGGCGGAGGGGTCGGGGAGCTGTTTTTT
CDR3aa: CASSSPMGGGGVGELFF

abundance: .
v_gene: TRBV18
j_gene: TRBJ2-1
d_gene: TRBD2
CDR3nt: TGTGCCAGCTCCCCCGGGACTAGCGCTTACAATGAGCAGTTCTTC
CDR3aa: CASSPGTSAYNEQFF